The 21 T cell receptor beta chains presented below share a single source sample, sequenced in a study of long-term antiretroviral therapy in people with HIV. Version v3.0 of the immunoSEQ assay was performed at survey level. Profiled with immunoSEQ multiplex PCR; TCRdb holds only in-frame clones, not every one. The table records about 6,700 clones, approximately 69% of them present only once. The sample consisted of unsorted PBMCs, taken 0.1 years before starting antiretroviral therapy. The receptors come from a man between 18 and 35 years old with HIV.

The V call is TRBV5-6, the J call TRBJ1-1, with D possibly TRBD1 on 6 matching bases. V gave up 4 bases and J gave up 0 bases, with 13 bases separating them. Germline V gene lookup returns CDR1 SGHDT and CDR2 YYEEEE. CDR3 size: 15 residues. The CDR3 reads CASSGRGKMNTEAFF. The CDR3 region has the DNA TGTGCCAGCAGCGGGAGGGGGAAGATGAACACTGAAGCTTTCTTT. The whole variable domain, filled in from reference TRBV5-6 and TRBJ1-1, reads DAGVTQSPTHLIKTRGQQVTLRCSPKSGHDTVSWYQQALGQGPQFIFQYYEEEERQRGNFPDRFSGHQFPNYSSELNVNALLLGDSALYLCASSGRGKMNTEAFFGQGTRLTVV.

The chain couples TRBV5-6 to TRBJ1-1; D remains ambiguous. Between the trimmed V and J ends, which lost 0 bases and 4 bases, there was a span of 13 bases. Germline V lookup: CDR1 SGHDT, CDR2 YYEEEE. The CDR3 is 15 amino acids. The CDR3 sequence: CASSLAAKRGTEAFF. The DNA for the CDR3 is TGTGCCAGCAGCTTGGCGGCCAAACGAGGCACTGAAGCTTTCTTT.

The J gene is TRBJ1-2, the V gene TRBV11-2; D gene uncertain. Trimming took 4 bases from V and 0 from J, leaving 12 bases between them. Germline lookup yields CDR1 SGHAT and CDR2 FQNNGV. CDR3 length equals 15 residues. The CDR3 here is CASSSFTPANYGYTF. The CDR3 DNA follows: TGTGCCAGCAGCTCATTTACCCCCGCTAACTATGGCTACACCTTC.

The chain recombines TRBV9 with TRBJ2-1, with a possible D match to TRBD2 (6 bases). V was trimmed by 0 bases and J by 7 bases, leaving 8 bases between them. Germline lookup yields CDR1 SGDLS and CDR2 YYNGEE. The CDR3 has 13 amino acids. In DNA form, the CDR3 reads TGTGCCAGCAGCGTAGTGGCGGGGAATGAGCAGTTCTTC. This sequence encodes CASSVVAGNEQFF.

A few counts support this clone. The rearrangement links TRBV4-1 to TRBJ2-5; 10 bases agree with TRBD2. Germline CDR1 and CDR2: MGHRA and YSYEKL. The CDR3 length is 14 residues. The V and J ends lost 6 bases and 3 bases, in that order; junction bases with no gene match: 4. DNA for the CDR3: TGCGCCAGCAGAGCTCTAGCGGGGGAAGAGACCCAGTACTTC. The encoded protein is CASRALAGEETQYF.

This clone has only a few counts. Other DNA variants within this sample encode the same CDR3. The chain links TRBV28 to TRBJ2-2, with D possibly being TRBD2 (5 bases). Germline V lookup: CDR1 MDHEN, CDR2 SYDVKM. V was shortened by 3 bases and J by 5 bases, with 7 bases between the two germline ends. The CDR3 spans 13 residues. The CDR3, as DNA: TGTGCCAGCAGTTTCCGCGGGACCGGGGAGCTGTTTTTT. It codes for CASSFRGTGELFF.

The chain is built from TRBV30 and TRBJ1-1; no firm D call. Trimming pared 4 bases from V and 5 bases from J, leaving 11 bases between. In germline, CDR1 is GTSNPN, CDR2 SVGIG (reference sequence). This CDR3 is 12 amino acids long. The CDR3 loop reads CAWTLGITEAFF. CDR3 sequence (DNA): TGTGCCTGGACCCTAGGTATAACTGAAGCTTTCTTT.

V gene TRBV6-5 combines with J gene TRBJ1-5; D is ambiguous. The CDR3 totals 15 residues. V was cut by 5 bases and J by 7 bases, with 18 bases left in between. Per germline, CDR1 MNHEY and CDR2 SVGAGI. In DNA form, the CDR3 reads TGTGCCAGCAGTCTATCCCTGCAGGCACTCCAGCCCCAGCATTTT. Translation gives CASSLSLQALQPQHF.

This chain connects TRBV4-2 to TRBJ2-7; 8 positions match TRBD1. V trimming: 0 bases; J trimming: 1 base; junction bases outside the gene matches: 5. The germline V gene has CDR1 LGHNA and CDR2 YNFKEQ. The CDR3 length is 16 residues. The CDR3 sequence is CASSQEGGDRSYEQYF. DNA of the CDR3: TGTGCCAGCAGCCAAGAAGGTGGGGACAGGTCCTACGAGCAGTACTTC.

For this clone: Other DNA sequences in this sample translate to the same CDR3. The J gene is TRBJ1-1, the V gene TRBV10-3; D not certain. Looked up from germline, CDR1 is ENHRY and CDR2 is SYGVKD. V dropped 4 bases and J dropped 1 base, with 7 bases sitting between them. The CDR3 runs to 13 residues. CDR3 region: CAISVGPNTEAFF. As DNA, the CDR3 is TGTGCCATCAGTGTAGGTCCGAACACTGAAGCTTTCTTT.

CDR3 loop: CASSLVRQGGYGYTF. CDR3 sequence (DNA): TGTGCCAGCAGCTTGGTGCGGCAGGGTGGCTATGGCTACACCTTC. This chain joins TRBV5-6 and TRBJ1-2; perhaps TRBD1 as D (5 bases). Between the trimmed V and J ends, which lost 0 bases and 4 bases, there was a span of 13 bases. Germline CDR1 and CDR2: SGHDT and YYEEEE. The CDR3 is 15 residues long.

The chain employs TRBV28 and TRBJ1-1; unclear D gene. V lost 6 bases to trimming and J lost 8 bases, with 10 bases between them. There are 11 residues in the CDR3. Germline V gene data show CDR1 as MDHEN and CDR2 as SYDVKM. The CDR3 spells CASSQGWEAFF. DNA of the CDR3: TGTGCCAGCAGCCAAGGGTGGGAAGCTTTCTTT.

The rearrangement joins TRBV10-2 to TRBJ2-7, with D perhaps given as TRBD1 or TRBD2 (5 bases each). CDR3 size: 15 residues. V lost 0 bases and J 2 bases, leaving 11 bases between the germline ends. Germline V lookup: CDR1 WSHSY, CDR2 SAAADI. DNA of the CDR3: TGCGCCAGCAGTGAGTCACGGGGCCGGACCTACGAGCAGTACTTC. Translation: CASSESRGRTYEQYF.

By sample share, this clone is large. The CDR3 DNA reads as TGTGCCAGCAGTTCCCCCAGGGCAGGAAGCGATGAGCAGTTCTTC. This encodes CASSSPRAGSDEQFF. V and J are TRBV27 and TRBJ2-1; a possible D gene is TRBD1 (5 bases). CDR1 and CDR2 from the germline V gene are MNHEY and SMNVEV (reference sequence). The V and J ends lost 4 bases and 8 bases respectively, with 18 bases between them. The CDR3 extends over 15 amino acids.

The V gene is TRBV5-1, the J gene TRBJ2-3; D possibly matches TRBD1 or TRBD2 (5 bases each). The CDR3 spans 15 residues. Trimming took off 4 bases at V and 5 bases at J, with 17 bases between the two ends. Germline V CDR1 and CDR2: SGHRS, YFSETQ. This CDR3 reads CASSQSPGTGDTQYF. For the CDR3, the DNA is TGCGCCAGCAGCCAAAGCCCGGGGACCGGAGATACGCAGTATTTT.

The chain uses TRBV15 and TRBJ1-6; no clear D gene. The CDR3 has 18 amino acids. Germline CDR1 and CDR2: LNHNV and YYDKDF (reference sequence). The ends were cut back, 0 bases at V and 9 bases at J, with 21 bases in the middle. The CDR3 nucleotides read TGTGCCACCAGCAGAGATGCCCCCCCGACGGGCGCTTTTTCACCCCTCCACTTT. This translates into CATSRDAPPTGAFSPLHF.

This CDR3 is CASSLQELEAFF. The CDR3, as DNA: TGTGCCAGCAGTTTACAAGAACTTGAAGCTTTCTTT. The chain couples TRBV28 to TRBJ1-1, with no clear D. The CDR3 extends over 12 amino acids. Trimming stripped 2 bases from V and 7 bases from J, with 8 bases between. CDR1 and CDR2 (germline): MDHEN, SYDVKM. Combining the CDR3 with reference TRBV28 and TRBJ1-1 gives the whole variable domain DVKVTQSSRYLVKRTGEKVFLECVQDMDHENMFWYRQDPGLGLRLIYFSYDVKMKEKGDIPEGYSVSREKKERFSLILESASTNQTSMYLCASSLQELEAFFGQGTRLTVV.

The chain carries TRBV7-6 and TRBJ1-1; D remains unclear. Germline CDR1 is SGHVS and CDR2 is FNYEAQ. The CDR3 length is 13 residues. Trimming left V 5 bases short and J 4 bases short, with 11 bases between. The CDR3 loop is CASSPNSGTEAFF. The CDR3, as DNA: TGTGCCAGCAGCCCTAACTCGGGCACTGAAGCTTTCTTT.

V is TRBV30 and J is TRBJ2-7; D call uncertain. In germline, CDR1 is GTSNPN, CDR2 SVGIG (reference sequence). The CDR3 sequence is 11 residues long. The V and J ends lost 0 bases and 6 bases respectively, with 6 bases between them. CDR3 amino acids: CAWSVISEQYF. In DNA form, the CDR3 reads TGTGCCTGGAGTGTAATCTCCGAGCAGTACTTC.

This clone has more than one count but fewer than ten. The V call is TRBV7-9, the J call TRBJ1-1; D is possibly TRBD1 (5 bases). V was trimmed by 1 base and J by 3 bases, leaving 15 bases between them. The CDR3 covers 16 residues. Looked up from germline, CDR1 is SEHNR and CDR2 is FQNEAQ (reference sequence). The CDR3 DNA is TGTGCCAGCAGCTTAGGTCCGGACATAGGAGACACTGAAGCTTTCTTT. Translating it yields CASSLGPDIGDTEAFF.

This chain joins TRBV13 and TRBJ1-5; 7 positions match TRBD1. Losses at the gene ends were 0 bases for V and 4 bases for J; bases not matched to a gene: 6. Germline CDR1 reads PRHDT; CDR2 reads FYEKMQ (reference sequence). The CDR3 runs 16 residues. The CDR3 spells CASSLGGGQKNQPQHF. The DNA for the CDR3 is TGTGCCAGCAGCTTAGGAGGGGGACAGAAAAATCAGCCCCAGCATTTT. The full variable domain, completed using reference TRBV13 and TRBJ1-5, is AAGVIQSPRHLIKEKRETATLKCYPIPRHDTVYWYQQGPGQDPQFLISFYEKMQSDKGSIPDRFSAQQFSDYHSELNMSSLELGDSALYFCASSLGGGQKNQPQHFGDGTRLSIL.